The 24 T cell receptor beta chains listed next were all sequenced from one sample in a study of blood T cell repertoires in COVID-19. Generated by immunoSEQ multiplex PCR, the TCRdb table keeps only in-frame clones and is missing some. The sample consists of 95,000 to 110,000 clones, just over 90% of them appearing once. The sequencing input was peripheral blood. Receptor source: a woman between 25 and 40 years old with acute or convalescent COVID-19.

J is TRBJ1-6 and V is TRBV30; 9 positions match TRBD1. The CDR3 loop spans 13 amino acids. V trimming: 5 bases; J trimming: 7 bases; junction bases outside the gene matches: 3. Germline loops: CDR1 GTSNPN, CDR2 SVGIG (reference sequence). The CDR3 DNA sequence: TGTGCCTGGGGGACAGGGCTCAATTCACCCCTCCACTTT. Translated, it gives CAWGTGLNSPLHF.

In this sample, this clone turned up once. V and J are TRBV5-1 and TRBJ2-1, with 7 bases aligning to TRBD2. Unmatched junction bases numbered 6, after V lost 0 bases and J lost 3 bases. The CDR3 runs 16 residues. Looked up from germline, CDR1 is SGHRS and CDR2 is YFSETQ. This CDR3 is CASSLGWRGFYNEQFF. The DNA for the CDR3 is TGCGCCAGCAGCTTGGGATGGCGGGGGTTCTACAATGAGCAGTTCTTC.

The V call is TRBV24-1, the J call TRBJ2-2; the D gene is possibly TRBD1 (6 bases). The CDR3 runs 17 residues. V dropped 0 bases and J dropped 5 bases, with 15 bases sitting between them. Germline-derived CDR1 and CDR2 are KGHDR and SFDVKD. In nucleotides, the CDR3 is TGTGCCACCAGTGATTTGCCGACAGGATGGAAAACCGGGGAGCTGTTTTTT. It specifies CATSDLPTGWKTGELFF.

The chain combines TRBV19 with TRBJ1-2, with 9 nucleotides matching TRBD1. The length of the CDR3 is 13 residues. Trimming removed 10 bases from V and 2 bases from J; junction bases left unmatched: 5. Germline V CDR1 and CDR2: LNHDA, SQIVND (reference sequence). The CDR3 sequence is CATRDRVNYGYTF. The CDR3 bases are TGTGCCACCCGGGACAGGGTCAACTATGGCTACACCTTC.

The rearrangement uses TRBV4-1 and TRBJ1-5; 9 nucleotides align to TRBD1. Unmatched junction bases numbered 4, after V lost 4 bases and J lost 3 bases. From germline, CDR1 is MGHRA and CDR2 YSYEKL. The CDR3 is 15 amino acids. The DNA for the CDR3 is TGCGCCAGCAGCCCGGGACAGGGAGTCAATCAGCCCCAGCATTTT. Residues: CASSPGQGVNQPQHF.

This chain joins TRBV7-3 and TRBJ2-3; 10 bases map to TRBD2. Unmatched junction bases numbered 4, after V lost 6 bases and J lost 4 bases. This CDR3 region has 14 residues. In germline, CDR1 is SGHTA, CDR2 FQGTGA. The DNA for the CDR3 is TGTGCCAGCAGTTTGGGACTAGCGCCAGATACGCAGTATTTT. It yields the protein CASSLGLAPDTQYF.

The chain carries TRBV18 and TRBJ2-2, with TRBD2 matching over 7 bases. Trimming at V came to 6 bases and at J to 5 bases, leaving 6 bases not matched to a gene. CDR3 size: 14 residues. From germline, CDR1 is KGHSH and CDR2 LQKENI. The CDR3 DNA follows: TGTGCCAGCTCCCTAGCGGAGGGAACCGGGGAGCTGTTTTTT. Residues: CASSLAEGTGELFF.

V usage is TRBV7-8 and J usage is TRBJ1-3, with TRBD1 matching over 8 bases. The CDR3 has 16 amino acids. Losses at the gene ends were 5 bases for V and 2 bases for J; bases not matched to a gene: 8. Germline V CDR1 and CDR2: SGHVS, FQNEAQ. The CDR3 nucleotides are TGTGCCAGCAGCCCAAACAGGACAGGGACTGGAAACACCATATATTTT. Translating gives CASSPNRTGTGNTIYF.

This rearrangement joins TRBV2 to TRBJ2-3, with D possibly being TRBD1 (6 bases). V dropped 5 bases and J dropped 14 bases, with 20 bases sitting between them. The CDR3 covers 13 residues. Germline lookup yields CDR1 SNHLY and CDR2 FYNNEI. The CDR3 reads CASSSGTSVAAYF. The CDR3 coding sequence is TGTGCCAGCAGTTCCGGGACATCCGTAGCCGCGTATTTT.

This clone was counted only a few times. The same CDR3 is also encoded by other DNA sequences in this sample. The chain links TRBV18 to TRBJ1-1; D is unresolved. Germline values: CDR1 KGHSH, CDR2 LQKENI. This CDR3 is built from 13 residues. V was shortened by 6 bases and J by 0 bases, with 8 bases between the two germline ends. The CDR3 nucleotides read TGTGCCAGCTCGCAGGATATGAACACTGAAGCTTTCTTT. Amino acid sequence: CASSQDMNTEAFF.

This clone showed up just once. V gene TRBV7-8 combines with J gene TRBJ1-1; a weak D match, TRBD1 (5 bases). Per the germline V gene, CDR1 is SGHVS and CDR2 is FQNEAQ. Trimming removed 5 bases at V and 7 bases at J, with 8 bases between. The CDR3 consists of 11 residues. Written as DNA, the CDR3 is TGTGCCAGCAGCCGGACACGTGAAGCTTTCTTT. Translation: CASSRTREAFF. Looking up the rest from reference TRBV7-8 and TRBJ1-1 gives the full variable domain: GAGVSQSPRYKVAKRGQDVALRCDPISGHVSLFWYQQALGQGPEFLTYFQNEAQLDKSGLPSDRFFAERPEGSVSTLKIQRTQQEDSAVYLCASSRTREAFFGQGTRLTVV.

This sequence joins TRBV7-2 and TRBJ2-7; 8 positions match TRBD2. V shed 5 bases and J 4 bases; nucleotides not matched to a gene: 4. CDR1 and CDR2 (germline): SGHTA, FQGNSA. The length of the CDR3 is 13 residues. CDR3 amino acids: CASSLSGSYEQYF. As DNA, the CDR3 is TGTGCCAGCAGCCTAAGCGGGAGTTACGAGCAGTACTTC.

This clone was recorded at least ten times. The chain recombines TRBV7-9 with TRBJ2-7, with TRBD2 identical over 16 bases. This CDR3 is built from 18 residues. V was pared by 5 bases and J by 6 bases, with 13 bases of the junction left unmatched. CDR1 is SEHNR and CDR2 is FQNEAQ in the germline V gene (reference sequence). The CDR3 bases are TGTGCCAGCAGCGCCCCGCCGGGACTAGCGGGGGGGCGTCGCGAGCAGTACTTC. This codes for CASSAPPGLAGGRREQYF.

The chain carries TRBV20-1 and TRBJ2-7, with 8 bases aligning to TRBD1. This CDR3 has 14 residues. Unmatched junction bases numbered 12, after V lost 6 bases and J lost 5 bases. The germline CDR1 and CDR2 sequences are DFQATT and SNEGSKA (reference sequence). CDR3 amino acids: CSASRTGPGDEQYF. The CDR3 DNA sequence: TGCAGTGCCAGTCGGACAGGGCCGGGGGACGAGCAGTACTTC.

This chain uses TRBV7-8 with TRBJ1-5; tentatively, D is TRBD1 (6 bases). From germline, CDR1 is SGHVS and CDR2 FQNEAQ. Deletions cut 5 bases from V and 1 base from J, with 12 bases between. The CDR3 extends over 15 amino acids. The CDR3 DNA reads TGTGCCAGCAGCAACAAGACAGGCAGCAATCAGCCCCAGCATTTT. Translated, it gives CASSNKTGSNQPQHF. Complete variable domain (other parts from reference TRBV7-8 and TRBJ1-5): GAGVSQSPRYKVAKRGQDVALRCDPISGHVSLFWYQQALGQGPEFLTYFQNEAQLDKSGLPSDRFFAERPEGSVSTLKIQRTQQEDSAVYLCASSNKTGSNQPQHFGDGTRLSIL.

The gene calls are TRBV20-1 and TRBJ1-1, with D possibly being TRBD1 (5 bases). The CDR3 is 11 residues long. Germline CDR1 and CDR2: DFQATT and SNEGSKA (reference sequence). V lost 4 bases, J lost 9 bases, and 12 bases lay in between. DNA of the CDR3: TGCAGTGCTAACCGCAGGGTGAAAGCTTTCTTT. Translating gives CSANRRVKAFF.

The chain links TRBV7-9 to TRBJ2-2, with TRBD2 as a possible D gene (6 bases). Germline CDR1 and CDR2: SEHNR and FQNEAQ (reference sequence). With 6 bases removed from V and 4 bases from J, the gap between germline ends came to 18 bases. The CDR3 extends over 16 amino acids. CDR3 region: CASRAEEGRTTGELFF. CDR3 coding DNA: TGTGCCAGCAGGGCCGAGGAGGGCCGCACCACCGGGGAGCTGTTTTTT. The full variable domain, in which reference TRBV7-9 and TRBJ2-2 provide the parts outside the CDR3, is DTGVSQNPRHKITKRGQNVTFRCDPISEHNRLYWYRQTLGQGPEFLTYFQNEAQLEKSRLLSDRFSAERPKGSFSTLEIQRTEQGDSAMYLCASRAEEGRTTGELFFGEGSRLTVL.

J is TRBJ1-2 and V is TRBV30; D call uncertain. Trimming stripped 0 bases from V and 0 bases from J, with 20 bases between. The CDR3 is 18 residues long. Germline CDR1 is GTSNPN and CDR2 is SVGIG (reference sequence). CDR3: CAWSVLLRSSTSNYGYTF. CDR3 DNA sequence: TGTGCCTGGAGTGTATTATTACGGTCAAGCACGTCTAACTATGGCTACACCTTC.

The rearrangement links TRBV6-5 to TRBJ2-1, with D possibly TRBD1 on 6 matching bases. The germline V gene has CDR1 MNHEY and CDR2 SVGAGI. V lost 4 bases and J 0 bases, leaving 10 bases between the germline ends. The CDR3 spans 15 residues. CDR3 sequence: CASSWTDSSYNEQFF. The CDR3 DNA follows: TGTGCCAGCAGTTGGACGGACAGCTCCTACAATGAGCAGTTCTTC.

This chain connects TRBV7-8 to TRBJ2-1; 10 bases map to TRBD2. The CDR3 runs 16 residues. Germline V gene data show CDR1 as SGHVS and CDR2 as FQNEAQ. Losses at the gene ends were 2 bases for V and 8 bases for J; bases not matched to a gene: 9. CDR3 in amino acids: CASSLSLAGVSDEQFF. As DNA, the CDR3 is TGTGCCAGCAGCTTATCCCTAGCGGGGGTCTCGGATGAGCAGTTCTTC. The entire variable domain, with the rest obtained from reference TRBV7-8 and TRBJ2-1, is as follows: GAGVSQSPRYKVAKRGQDVALRCDPISGHVSLFWYQQALGQGPEFLTYFQNEAQLDKSGLPSDRFFAERPEGSVSTLKIQRTQQEDSAVYLCASSLSLAGVSDEQFFGPGTRLTVL.

This chain joins TRBV2 and TRBJ2-1; a possible D gene is TRBD2 (6 bases). Looked up from germline, CDR1 is SNHLY and CDR2 is FYNNEI. Trimming took 6 bases from V and 9 from J, leaving 9 bases between them. The CDR3 is 11 amino acids. The CDR3 protein is CASRSAGEQFF. CDR3 coding DNA: TGTGCCAGCAGGTCAGCGGGTGAGCAGTTCTTC.

The rearrangement links TRBV30 to TRBJ2-7, with 13 bases fitting TRBD2. CDR1 is GTSNPN, CDR2 SVGIG, per germline (reference sequence). V lost 2 bases, J lost 3 bases, and 10 bases stayed unmatched. The length of the CDR3 is 17 residues. The CDR3 spells CAWSLGTSGMRDYEQYF. For the CDR3, the DNA is TGTGCCTGGAGTCTCGGGACTAGCGGGATGCGGGACTACGAGCAGTACTTC.

This chain connects TRBV7-8 to TRBJ1-3; D uncertain. Germline V gene data show CDR1 as SGHVS and CDR2 as FQNEAQ. Trimming left V 5 bases short and J 2 bases short, with 4 bases between. This CDR3 has 12 amino acids. The DNA for the CDR3 is TGTGCCAGCAGCCCTCCTGGAAACACCATATATTTT. This encodes CASSPPGNTIYF.

The rearrangement uses TRBV7-9 and TRBJ1-4; TRBD1 matches 9 bases. Trimming took 6 bases from V and 8 from J; bases not matched to a gene: 7. There are 14 residues in the CDR3. Germline values: CDR1 SEHNR, CDR2 FQNEAQ (reference sequence). The CDR3 sequence: CASSFTGGGEKLFF. Here the CDR3 DNA reads TGTGCCAGCAGTTTTACAGGGGGCGGCGAAAAACTGTTTTTT.